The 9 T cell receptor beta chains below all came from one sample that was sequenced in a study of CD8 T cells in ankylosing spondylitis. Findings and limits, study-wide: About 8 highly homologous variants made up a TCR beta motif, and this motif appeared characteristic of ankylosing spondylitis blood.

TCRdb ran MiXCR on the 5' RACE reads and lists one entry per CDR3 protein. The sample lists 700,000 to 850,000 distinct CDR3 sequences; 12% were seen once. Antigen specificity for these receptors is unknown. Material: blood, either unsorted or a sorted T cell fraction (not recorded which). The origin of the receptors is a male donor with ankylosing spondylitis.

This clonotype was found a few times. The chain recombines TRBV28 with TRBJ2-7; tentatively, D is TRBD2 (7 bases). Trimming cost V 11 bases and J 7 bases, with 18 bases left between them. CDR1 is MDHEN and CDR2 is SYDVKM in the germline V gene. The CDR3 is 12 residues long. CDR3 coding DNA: TGTGCCGGGGGGGGCCCTAAGGGAGAGCAGTACTTC. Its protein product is CAGGGPKGEQYF.

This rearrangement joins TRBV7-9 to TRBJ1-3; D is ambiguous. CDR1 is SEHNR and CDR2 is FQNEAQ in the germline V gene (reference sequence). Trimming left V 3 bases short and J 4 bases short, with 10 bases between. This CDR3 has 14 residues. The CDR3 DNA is TGTGCCAGCAGCTTGGGTGGTTACGGAAACACCATATATTTT. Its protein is CASSLGGYGNTIYF. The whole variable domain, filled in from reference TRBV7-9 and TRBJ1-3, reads DTGVSQNPRHKITKRGQNVTFRCDPISEHNRLYWYRQTLGQGPEFLTYFQNEAQLEKSRLLSDRFSAERPKGSFSTLEIQRTEQGDSAMYLCASSLGGYGNTIYFGEGSWLTVV.

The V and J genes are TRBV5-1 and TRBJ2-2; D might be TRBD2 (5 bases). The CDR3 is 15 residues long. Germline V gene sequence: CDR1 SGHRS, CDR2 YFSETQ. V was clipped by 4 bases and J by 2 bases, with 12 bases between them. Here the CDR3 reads CASSASRTNTGELFF. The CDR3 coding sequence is TGCGCCAGCAGCGCATCACGGACTAACACCGGGGAGCTGTTTTTT.

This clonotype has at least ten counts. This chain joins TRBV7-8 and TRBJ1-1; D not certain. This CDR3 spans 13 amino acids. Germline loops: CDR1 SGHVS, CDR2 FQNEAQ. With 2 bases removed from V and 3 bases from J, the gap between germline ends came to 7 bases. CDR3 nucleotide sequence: TGTGCCAGCAGCTTATTTTTGGACACTGAAGCTTTCTTT. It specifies CASSLFLDTEAFF.

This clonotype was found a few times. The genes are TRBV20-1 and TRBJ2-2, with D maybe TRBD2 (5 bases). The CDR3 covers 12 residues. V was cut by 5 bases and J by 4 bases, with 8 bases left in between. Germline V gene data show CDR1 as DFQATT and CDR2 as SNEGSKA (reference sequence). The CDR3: CSAPGFTGELFF. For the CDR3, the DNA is TGCAGTGCTCCGGGATTCACCGGGGAGCTGTTTTTT.

This CDR3 is CAISGRGLYEQYF. The CDR3 region has the DNA TGTGCCATCAGTGGCCGGGGGTTATACGAGCAGTACTTC. The chain carries TRBV10-3 and TRBJ2-7, with a weak D call TRBD2 (6 bases). The CDR3 spans 13 residues. CDR1 ENHRY and CDR2 SYGVKD come from the germline V gene. V was pared by 4 bases and J by 4 bases, with 11 bases between.

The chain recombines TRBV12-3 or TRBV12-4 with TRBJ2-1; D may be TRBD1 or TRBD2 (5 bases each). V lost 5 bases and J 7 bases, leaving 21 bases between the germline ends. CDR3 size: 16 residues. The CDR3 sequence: CASSPGTPNSRNEQFF. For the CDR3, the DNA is TGTGCCAGCAGTCCCGGGACCCCGAACAGTAGGAATGAGCAGTTCTTC.

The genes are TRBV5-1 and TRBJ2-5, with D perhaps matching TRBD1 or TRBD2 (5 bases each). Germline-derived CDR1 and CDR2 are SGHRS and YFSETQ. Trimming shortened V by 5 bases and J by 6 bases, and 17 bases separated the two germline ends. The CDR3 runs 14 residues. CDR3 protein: CASSPGTSTKTQYF. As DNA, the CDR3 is TGCGCCAGCAGTCCCGGGACCAGTACTAAGACCCAGTACTTC. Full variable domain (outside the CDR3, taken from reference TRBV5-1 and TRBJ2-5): KAGVTQTPRYLIKTRGQQVTLSCSPISGHRSVSWYQQTPGQGLQFLFEYFSETQRNKGNFPGRFSGRQFSNSRSEMNVSTLELGDSALYLCASSPGTSTKTQYFGPGTRLLVL.

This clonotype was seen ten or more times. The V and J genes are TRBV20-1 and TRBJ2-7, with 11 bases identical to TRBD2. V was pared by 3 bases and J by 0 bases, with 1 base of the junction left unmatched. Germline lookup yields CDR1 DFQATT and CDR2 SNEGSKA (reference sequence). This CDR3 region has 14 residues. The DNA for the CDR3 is TGCAGTGCTAGGGGACTAGCGGTCTCCTACGAGCAGTACTTC. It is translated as CSARGLAVSYEQYF.